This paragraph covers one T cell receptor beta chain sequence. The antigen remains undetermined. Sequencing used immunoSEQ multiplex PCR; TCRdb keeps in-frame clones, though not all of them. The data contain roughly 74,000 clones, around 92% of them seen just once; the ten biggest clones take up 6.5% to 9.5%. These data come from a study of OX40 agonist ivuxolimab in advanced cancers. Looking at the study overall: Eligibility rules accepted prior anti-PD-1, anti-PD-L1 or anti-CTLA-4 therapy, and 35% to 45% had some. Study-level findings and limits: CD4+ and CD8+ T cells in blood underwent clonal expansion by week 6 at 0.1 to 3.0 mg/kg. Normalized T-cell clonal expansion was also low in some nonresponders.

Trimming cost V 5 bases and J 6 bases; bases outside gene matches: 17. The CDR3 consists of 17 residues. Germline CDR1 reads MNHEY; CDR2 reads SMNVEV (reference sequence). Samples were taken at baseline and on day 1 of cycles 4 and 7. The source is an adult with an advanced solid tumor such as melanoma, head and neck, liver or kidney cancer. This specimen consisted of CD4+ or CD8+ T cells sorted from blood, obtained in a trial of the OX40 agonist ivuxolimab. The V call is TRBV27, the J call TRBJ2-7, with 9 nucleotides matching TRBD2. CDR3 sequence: CASSPSDIAGEGGEQYF. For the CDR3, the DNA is TGTGCCAGCAGTCCGTCGGACATAGCGGGGGAGGGGGGCGAGCAGTACTTC.